The 16 T cell receptor beta chains below all came from one sample that was sequenced in a study of T cell repertoires in cytomegalovirus infection. TCRdb reprocessed the reads via MiXCR and lists one record per CDR3 protein. This table holds 150,000 to 190,000 distinct CDR3 sequences, around a quarter found once. Sequences were obtained from PBMCs. Receptors were obtained from a human donor in good health (CMV status not recorded). Some clones in this sample may be carry-over from other donors' samples.

The chain joins TRBV5-1 to TRBJ1-1, with D unclear. The CDR3 has 16 amino acids. Per the germline V gene, CDR1 is SGHRS and CDR2 is YFSETQ. The ends were cut back, 4 bases at V and 1 base at J, with 17 bases in the middle. CDR3 loop: CASSRTYGERNTEAFF. The CDR3 bases are TGCGCCAGCAGCAGAACCTACGGAGAGAGGAACACTGAAGCTTTCTTT. The variable domain in full, completed from reference TRBV5-1 and TRBJ1-1, reads KAGVTQTPRYLIKTRGQQVTLSCSPISGHRSVSWYQQTPGQGLQFLFEYFSETQRNKGNFPGRFSGRQFSNSRSEMNVSTLELGDSALYLCASSRTYGERNTEAFFGQGTRLTVV.

J is TRBJ1-2 and V is TRBV28; D is unresolved. Germline CDR1 is MDHEN and CDR2 is SYDVKM. The V gene lost 6 bases and the J gene lost 13 bases, with 15 bases spanning the gap. This CDR3 contains 11 residues. CDR3: CASSSPLSTTF. The CDR3 DNA is TGTGCCAGCAGCTCCCCCCTCTCGACCACCTTC.

This clonotype was observed many times. This chain joins TRBV7-2 and TRBJ1-2; D possibly corresponds to TRBD1 (6 bases). V lost 5 bases and J lost 8, with 12 bases in between. This CDR3 region has 12 residues. The germline CDR1 and CDR2 sequences are SGHTA and FQGNSA. CDR3 residues: CASSADRLGYTF. DNA for the CDR3: TGTGCCAGCAGCGCCGACAGGCTCGGCTACACCTTC. Complete variable domain (other parts from reference TRBV7-2 and TRBJ1-2): GAGVSQSPSNKVTEKGKDVELRCDPISGHTALYWYRQSLGQGLEFLIYFQGNSAPDKSGLPSDRFSAERTGGSVSTLTIQRTQQEDSAVYLCASSADRLGYTFGSGTRLTVV.

This clonotype turned up a few times. J is TRBJ2-1 and V is TRBV2; D unclear. CDR1 is SNHLY, CDR2 FYNNEI, per germline. This CDR3 contains 13 residues. V gave up 0 bases and J gave up 9 bases, with 9 bases separating them. The chain's CDR3 is CASSEADGVEQFF. DNA of the CDR3: TGTGCCAGCAGTGAAGCCGATGGGGTTGAGCAGTTCTTC.

This clonotype was detected a few times. This chain joins TRBV5-4 and TRBJ2-2; D remains unclear. Germline V gives CDR1 SGHNT, CDR2 YYREEE (reference sequence). Trimming shortened V by 4 bases and J by 4 bases, and 11 bases separated the two germline ends. This CDR3 spans 14 amino acids. In DNA form, the CDR3 reads TGTGCCAGCAGCCCCCCGCTAGGCACCGGGGAGCTGTTTTTT. This translates into CASSPPLGTGELFF.

The DNA for the CDR3 is TGTGCCAGCAGCTTCCAAACAGGGCCCGGGGAGCTGTTTTTT. It encodes CASSFQTGPGELFF. The chain uses TRBV5-6 and TRBJ2-2, with D possibly being TRBD1 (6 bases). Germline V lookup: CDR1 SGHDT, CDR2 YYEEEE. Trimming shortened V by 2 bases and J by 6 bases, and 11 bases separated the two germline ends. The CDR3 has 14 amino acids.

This clonotype was seen a few times. CDR3 DNA sequence: TGTGCCAGCAGTTTGCACAGTACGGGCGGAAACACCATATATTTT. It codes for CASSLHSTGGNTIYF. The rearrangement links TRBV12-3 or TRBV12-4 to TRBJ1-3; D is unresolved. The CDR3 runs 15 residues. The germline V and J ends were trimmed by 3 bases and 4 bases, with 13 bases remaining between them.

This clonotype was recorded a few times. V gene TRBV28 combines with J gene TRBJ2-5, with D unclear. CDR1 is MDHEN and CDR2 is SYDVKM in the germline V gene. The CDR3 sequence is 14 residues long. V lost 6 bases, J lost 0 bases, and 11 bases lay in between. The chain's CDR3 is CASSPWGYQETQYF. CDR3 in DNA: TGTGCCAGCAGCCCGTGGGGTTACCAAGAGACCCAGTACTTC.

Details on this clonotype: One junction end does not reproduce the germline sequence, and a read error may be involved. V gene TRBV7-9 combines with J gene TRBJ1-1, with D tentatively TRBD1 (6 bases). CDR3 length: 15 residues. Per germline, CDR1 SEHNR and CDR2 FQNEAQ (reference sequence). The CDR3 nucleotides read TGTGCCAACAGCTTAGTAGCAGGGGTAAACACTGAAGCTTTCTTT. This sequence encodes CANSLVAGVNTEAFF. The whole variable domain, filled in from reference TRBV7-9 and TRBJ1-1, reads DTGVSQNPRHKITKRGQNVTFRCDPISEHNRLYWYRQTLGQGPEFLTYFQNEAQLEKSRLLSDRFSAERPKGSFSTLEIQRTEQGDSAMYLCANSLVAGVNTEAFFGQGTRLTVV.

This CDR3 reads CASSLLTVGQPQHF. The CDR3 nucleotides are TGTGCCAGCAGTTTGTTGACAGTGGGTCAGCCCCAGCATTTT. This chain connects TRBV28 to TRBJ1-5; the D gene is possibly TRBD1 (5 bases). The CDR3 extends over 14 amino acids. Trimming pared 3 bases from V and 6 bases from J, leaving 12 bases between. From germline, CDR1 is MDHEN and CDR2 SYDVKM.

The J gene is TRBJ2-5, the V gene TRBV5-6; no clear D. Looked up from germline, CDR1 is SGHDT and CDR2 is YYEEEE. The CDR3 is 15 amino acids. V was pared by 4 bases and J by 3 bases, with 16 bases between. In DNA, the CDR3 is TGTGCCAGCAGCCGCCGCGACTCTAGGGAAGAGACCCAGTACTTC. Amino acids: CASSRRDSREETQYF.

In its sample, this clonotype was seen a few times. The CDR3 region has the DNA TGCGCCAGCAGCCAGCTAAACAGGGTTAACTATGGCTACACCTTC. Translating it yields CASSQLNRVNYGYTF. The chain has TRBV4-3 and TRBJ1-2; TRBD1 might be the D (6 bases). The CDR3 loop spans 15 amino acids. V was trimmed by 3 bases and J by 1 base, leaving 12 bases between them. Germline CDR1 reads LGHNA; CDR2 reads YSLEER.

This clonotype has ten or more counts. The rearrangement links TRBV7-2 to TRBJ1-6; D unclear. Per germline, CDR1 SGHTA and CDR2 FQGNSA. This CDR3 contains 15 residues. Trimming removed 2 bases from V and 7 bases from J, with 12 bases in between. CDR3 DNA: TGTGCCAGCAGCTTACACGACAAGAGGAATTCACCCCTCCACTTT. Its translation: CASSLHDKRNSPLHF.

This clonotype was counted a few times. The CDR3 protein is CASSPRTSGLYNEQFF. In DNA, the CDR3 is TGTGCCAGCAGCCCTCGGACTAGCGGGCTCTATAATGAGCAGTTCTTC. The rearrangement uses TRBV7-9 and TRBJ2-1; 11 nucleotides line up with TRBD2. Germline V gene lookup returns CDR1 SEHNR and CDR2 FQNEAQ (reference sequence). The trim removed 5 bases at V and 7 bases at J, leaving 10 bases unmatched. The CDR3 length is 16 residues.

The table lists this clonotype with a few counts. CDR3 sequence (DNA): TGTGCCAGCAGTTACGGGCGGGACTATGGCTACACCTTC. It yields the protein CASSYGRDYGYTF. V is TRBV6-8 and J is TRBJ1-2, with D hard to call. The length of the CDR3 is 13 residues. V gave up 2 bases and J gave up 3 bases, with 7 bases separating them. Germline V CDR1 and CDR2: MNHGY, SAAAGT.

This clonotype was counted at least ten times. The rearrangement uses TRBV28 and TRBJ2-3; D not resolved. CDR1 and CDR2 from the germline V gene are MDHEN and SYDVKM. CDR3 size: 13 residues. The V gene lost 7 bases and the J gene lost 6 bases, with 14 bases spanning the gap. The CDR3 region is CASITLLGDTQYF. CDR3 DNA sequence: TGTGCCAGCATTACCCTCCTTGGGGATACGCAGTATTTT.